This T cell receptor beta chain stems from a study of T cells in Graves' hyperthyroidism and ophthalmopathy. A few counts support this clonotype. Germline loops: CDR1 LGHDT, CDR2 YNNKEL (reference sequence). This CDR3 is 16 amino acids long. Trimming shortened V by 4 bases and J by 4 bases, and 16 bases separated the two germline ends. TCR beta CDR3 regions were amplified from RNA. The HTBI primer set served for first-round RT-PCR of the TCR CDR3. TCRdb fed the multiplex PCR reads into MiXCR, producing one record per CDR3 protein. Of about half a million distinct CDR3 sequences listed, approximately 22% were seen once; the top ten hold 45% to 55%.

This clonotype was sampled from a woman in her 70s with Graves' ophthalmopathy. The source material was blood. The rearrangement uses TRBV3-1 and TRBJ1-4; D is perhaps TRBD1 (5 bases). The DNA of the CDR3 is TGTGCCAGCAGCCTGAGTACAGGAAGCTATAATGAAAAACTGTTTTTT. Its protein is CASSLSTGSYNEKLFF.